The 10 T cell receptor beta chains listed next were all sequenced from one sample in a study of T-cell reconstitution after alpha-beta-depleted transplantation in children. As it was prepared, the TCRbeta library received unique molecular identifiers. From the PCR reads, TCRdb called clonotypes with MiXCR, one entry per CDR3 protein. This sample has some 400,000 distinct CDR3 sequences, with roughly 20% found just once. The sample consisted of PBMCs from the stem cell graft donor, taken from the stem cell graft. The source is a human donor who donated a stem cell graft to a child with acute myeloid leukemia.

This clonotype was counted a few times. The V gene is TRBV5-1, the J gene TRBJ2-1, with 7 bases that match TRBD2. Germline CDR1 is SGHRS and CDR2 is YFSETQ. V lost 0 bases, J lost 2 bases, and 5 bases stayed unmatched. CDR3 length: 16 residues. Written as DNA, the CDR3 is TGCGCCAGCAGCTTGGGTGGCGGGAGTGCCTACAATGAGCAGTTCTTC. This gives the protein CASSLGGGSAYNEQFF.

Many counts were recorded for this clonotype. CDR3 in amino acids: CASSIPGTGDNEQFF. DNA of the CDR3: TGTGCCAGCAGTATTCCCGGGACAGGGGACAATGAGCAGTTCTTC. This chain connects TRBV27 to TRBJ2-1, with 10 positions matching TRBD1. CDR1 and CDR2 from the germline V gene are MNHEY and SMNVEV (reference sequence). V lost 5 bases to trimming and J lost 5 bases; unmatched junction nucleotides: 6. CDR3 length equals 15 residues.

This clonotype has a count of ten or more. The chain couples TRBV29-1 to TRBJ2-5; a weak D match, TRBD1 (5 bases). This CDR3 has 12 residues. Deletions cut 4 bases from V and 5 bases from J, with 11 bases between. Germline CDR1 is SQVTM and CDR2 is ANQGSEA. CDR3 bases: TGCAGCGTTGTGCAGGGTCTGGAGACCCAGTACTTC. It encodes CSVVQGLETQYF.

This clonotype was detected ten times or more. The rearrangement joins TRBV4-2 to TRBJ1-1; maybe TRBD1 (6 bases). Per germline, CDR1 LGHNA and CDR2 YNFKEQ. The V end lost 4 bases, the J end lost 0 bases, and 9 bases lay between the germline ends. CDR3 length: 14 amino acids. The CDR3 DNA is TGTGCCAGCAGCCTGGGACACATGAACACTGAAGCTTTCTTT. It specifies CASSLGHMNTEAFF.

J is TRBJ2-2 and V is TRBV10-3; D possibly corresponds to TRBD1 (8 bases). Looked up from germline, CDR1 is ENHRY and CDR2 is SYGVKD. The V end lost 4 bases, the J end lost 5 bases, and 20 bases lay between the germline ends. The CDR3 contains 17 residues. The CDR3 protein is CAISAPPQQGGTGELFF. The CDR3 nucleotides read TGTGCCATCAGTGCCCCACCCCAACAGGGGGGGACCGGGGAGCTGTTTTTT.

The chain recombines TRBV25-1 with TRBJ2-5; 8 bases line up with TRBD1. The germline V gene encodes CDR1 MGHDK and CDR2 SYGVNS. V lost 6 bases and J lost 6; bases outside the gene matches: 6. CDR3 length: 13 amino acids. The CDR3 DNA follows: TGTGCCAGCAGGTCAGGGGGCGTGAAGACCCAGTACTTC. It is translated as CASRSGGVKTQYF.

This clonotype was observed at least ten times. The chain is built from TRBV19 and TRBJ1-1; D call uncertain. Germline values: CDR1 LNHDA, CDR2 SQIVND (reference sequence). The CDR3 is 15 residues long. V was shortened by 1 base and J by 0 bases, with 9 bases between the two germline ends. The CDR3 bases are TGTGCCAGTAGTATAGGTAGAGCTCTGAACACTGAAGCTTTCTTT. Its protein is CASSIGRALNTEAFF.

This clonotype was detected a few times. V usage is TRBV11-2 and J usage is TRBJ2-7; D is ambiguous. The CDR3 spans 14 residues. From germline, CDR1 is SGHAT and CDR2 FQNNGV. V was shortened by 0 bases and J by 4 bases, with 10 bases between the two germline ends. As DNA, the CDR3 is TGTGCCAGCAGCTTAGAACCGACGACATACGAGCAGTACTTC. Its translation: CASSLEPTTYEQYF.

This rearrangement joins TRBV25-1 to TRBJ2-7, with 8 bases lining up with TRBD2. J lost 3 bases, V lost 9 bases, and 16 bases had no gene match. There are 16 residues in the CDR3. Germline values: CDR1 MGHDK, CDR2 SYGVNS. The CDR3 sequence: CARQITSGLPRYEQYF. Written as DNA, the CDR3 is TGTGCCAGACAAATCACTAGCGGCCTACCCCGCTACGAGCAGTACTTC.

This clonotype was detected once. The germline gene is not matched at one end of the junction; a read error may be the cause. This chain uses TRBV20-1 with TRBJ2-3; 16 bases fit TRBD2. The CDR3 spans 19 residues. Germline V lookup: CDR1 DFQATT, CDR2 SNEGSKA (reference sequence). The CDR3 loop is CCARDLGLAGGPSADTQYF. The CDR3 DNA reads TGCTGTGCTAGAGATCTGGGACTAGCGGGAGGGCCTTCCGCAGATACGCAGTATTTT.